The T cell receptor (beta chain) under discussion was sequenced for a study of T cells in localized non-small cell lung cancer. Data came from immunoSEQ multiplex PCR; TCRdb stores just in-frame clones and leaves some out. Of some 30,000 clones listed, more than 75% are singletons. The CDR3 sequence is 17 residues long. Trimming removed 5 bases at V and 2 bases at J, with 20 bases between. Germline V lookup: CDR1 SEHNR, CDR2 FQNEAQ (reference sequence). Whole-study findings and limits: Uninvolved adjacent lung showed higher T cell clonality than tumor. Increased T cell density in blood showed an association with longer overall survival. Heterogeneity remains possible because sequencing was limited to only one tumor region. Researchers found a median around 50 of the top 100 tumor clones in adjacent lung.

As to this clone: Its antigen is unknown.

The sequenced sample was peripheral blood, obtained before any cancer treatment. The source is a male donor aged 60 or over with stage II squamous cell lung carcinoma. This rearrangement joins TRBV7-9 to TRBJ2-3, with a tentative D call TRBD1 (6 bases). The CDR3 region has the DNA TGTGCCAGCAGCCCTAGTACAGGGAGAGAGAACACAGATACGCAGTATTTT. It codes for CASSPSTGRENTDTQYF.